This is a list of T cell receptor beta chains from one sample in a study of cytomegalovirus exposure and HLA in healthy donors. Some clones are missing from TCRdb's copy, which holds only in-frame ones; the method was immunoSEQ multiplex PCR. This table has 110,000 or so clones, 77% appearing once. The sample comprised PBMCs. These receptors originate from a woman between 35 and 50 years old in good health and CMV-seropositive. Each CDR3 is given with its conserved first and last residue. Each record gives: V gene, clone size, D gene, J gene, CDR3 DNA, CDR3 protein. The D gene is left open where the match is weak. Expanded clones are given a class, and other clones once, few, many or no size at all.

TRBV28	.	TRBD1	TRBJ2-2	TGTGCCAGCAGTTTACTACAGGGGTCAGGGACCGGGGAGCTGTTTTTT	CASSLLQGSGTGELFF
TRBV29-1	.	.	TRBJ2-2	TGCAGCGTTGGGGGCCTCCGCGGGGAGCTGTTTTTT	CSVGGLRGELFF
TRBV9	.	TRBD1	TRBJ1-1	TGTGCCAGCAGCGCGACAGGGGACGCAACTTTCTTT	CASSATGDATFF
TRBV6-5	.	.	TRBJ2-7	TGTGCCAGCAGTTACGGCTTCAGGGGAACCTACGAGCAGTACTTC	CASSYGFRGTYEQYF
TRBV11-3	.	TRBD2	TRBJ2-7	TGTGCCAGCAGCTTAGGCGGGAGGTGGTACGAGCAGTACTTC	CASSLGGRWYEQYF
TRBV2	.	.	TRBJ2-5	TGTGCCAGCAGTGAGGGCAGGGTGGAGACCCAGTACTTC	CASSEGRVETQYF
TRBV28	.	.	TRBJ1-4	TGTGCCAGCAGTTACAGCCGGGACTGGAAAAAACTGTTTTTT	CASSYSRDWKKLFF
TRBV18	.	.	TRBJ2-3	TGTGCCAGCTCACCACCACCCAGGGGCACAGATACGCAGTATTTT	CASSPPPRGTDTQYF
TRBV7-9	.	TRBD1	TRBJ2-7	TGTGCCAGCAGCCAGTCGGGACAGTCAGCCGAGCAGTACTTC	CASSQSGQSAEQYF
TRBV5-5	few	.	TRBJ1-2	TGTGCCAGCAGCTCCCTGACATCTCCCACCTATGGCTACACCTTC	CASSSLTSPTYGYTF
TRBV13	.	.	TRBJ1-2	TGTGCCAGCAGCCCACAGGTTACCTATGGCTACACCTTC	CASSPQVTYGYTF
TRBV19	.	TRBD1	TRBJ2-7	TGTGCCAGTAGCGGCCCGGGACAGGTGGATGACGAGCAGTACTTC	CASSGPGQVDDEQYF
TRBV7-8	.	.	TRBJ1-1	TGTGCCAGCAGGCTTTCGGGAGTCACTGAAGCTTTCTTT	CASRLSGVTEAFF
TRBV5-6	once	.	TRBJ2-1	TGTGCCAGCACAGAAACCGGGATTTACAATGAGCAGTTCTTC	CASTETGIYNEQFF
TRBV7-3	.	.	TRBJ1-1	TGTGCCAGCAGCTTAAGGTCCCGGGGTAGCGCTGAAGCTTTCTTT	CASSLRSRGSAEAFF
TRBV11-2	few	.	TRBJ2-2	TGTGCCAGCAGCTCGCTGCGGGCTCTCAACACCGGGGAGCTGTTTTTT	CASSSLRALNTGELFF
TRBV7-2	.	TRBD2	TRBJ2-5	TGTGCCAGCAGCACTGGACTAGCGGGGGGCGGGTACCAAGAGACCCAGTACTTC	CASSTGLAGGGYQETQYF
TRBV7-3	.	.	TRBJ1-1	TGTGCCAGCAGAGAGGGTCGGCGCACTGAAGCTTTCTTT	CASREGRRTEAFF
TRBV4-3	.	TRBD1	TRBJ2-2	TGCGCCAGCAGCCAAGATCTCGTAGACAGGGAGAACACCGGGGAGCTGTTTTTT	CASSQDLVDRENTGELFF
TRBV19	.	.	TRBJ1-5	TGTGCCAGTAGTACAGCCGCCGGACAGCTCTATAGCAATCAGCCCCAGCATTTT	CASSTAAGQLYSNQPQHF
TRBV2	few	TRBD1	TRBJ1-5	TGTGCCAGCAGTGGTGGGACAGGGGTTCAGCCCCAGCATTTT	CASSGGTGVQPQHF
TRBV11-2	.	.	TRBJ2-1	TGTGCCAGCAGCTTAGACCCCGACTCGTACAATGAGCAGTTCTTC	CASSLDPDSYNEQFF
TRBV5-1	.	TRBD2	TRBJ2-5	TGCGCCAGCAGCTTGGTCCAGGCGGGAGGAGAGACCCAGTACTTC	CASSLVQAGGETQYF
TRBV5-4	.	TRBD2	TRBJ2-7	TGTGCCAGCAGCGTTCGACTAGCGGGAGACGCCGAGCAGTACTTC	CASSVRLAGDAEQYF
TRBV7-9	.	.	TRBJ2-6	TGTGCCAGCAGCTTTTCATCTGGGGCCAACGTCCTGACTTTC	CASSFSSGANVLTF
TRBV28	.	TRBD2	TRBJ2-3	TGTGCCAGCAGTTTAAGACTAGCGGGGCGATTCACAGATACGCAGTATTTT	CASSLRLAGRFTDTQYF
TRBV4-3	.	TRBD1	TRBJ1-6	TGCGCCAGCAGCCAAGACAGGGGACAGTCAAATTCACCCCTCCACTTT	CASSQDRGQSNSPLHF
TRBV19	.	.	TRBJ2-3	TGTGCCAGTAGTATAGATGGAAGCGCGGGTTATTTCACAGATACGCAGTATTTT	CASSIDGSAGYFTDTQYF
TRBV4-1	.	.	TRBJ2-3	TGCGCCAGCAGCCAAGGTCTTCGCGGGGATCCGCGTCGCACAGATACGCAGTATTTT	CASSQGLRGDPRRTDTQYF
TRBV10-1	few	TRBD1	TRBJ1-2	TGCGCCAGCAGCCACAGGGGGCCTAGGAATGGCTACACCTTC	CASSHRGPRNGYTF